There are a few counts of the clone carrying this T cell receptor beta chain. The antigen remains undetermined. Semi-nested PCR with Nested Universal Primer A followed constant-region reverse priming of full-length variable regions. TCRdb reprocessed the 5' RACE reads with MiXCR, giving one entry per CDR3 protein. The sample has 20,000 to 25,000 distinct CDR3 sequences, about 29% seen once. Whole-study results and caveats: Greatest tumor Treg TCR overlap was with tumor naive CD4+ cells.

V lost 8 bases and J lost 0, with 14 bases in between. CDR1 and CDR2 (germline): DFQATT, SNEGSKA (reference sequence). The CDR3 consists of 14 residues. The genes are TRBV20-1 and TRBJ2-1; D unresolved. The origin of this receptor is a female donor with breast cancer. The sample consisted of tumor-infiltrating naive CD4+ T cells sorted from the breast tumor. Regarding subset: naive CD4+ T cells, CD4+CD45RA+CD25-. CDR3 coding DNA: TGCAGTTCCCTCGGGCAGTTCTCCTACAATGAGCAGTTCTTC. It translates to CSSLGQFSYNEQFF.